The TCR beta chain under discussion was sequenced for a study of technical replicates of blood from several donors. This table comes from immunoSEQ multiplex PCR, and its TCRdb copy is limited to in-frame clones, with some not included. The sample shows roughly 62,000 clones, around nine tenths of them seen only once. The CDR3 totals 14 residues. The V end lost 0 bases, the J end lost 4 bases, and 13 bases lay between the germline ends. Germline V gene data show CDR1 as GTSNPN and CDR2 as SVGIG (reference sequence). This clone showed up just a few times. The rearrangement joins TRBV30 to TRBJ2-7; a weak D match, TRBD2 (6 bases). The TCR sequence derives from a human donor in good health. Some clones in this sample may be carry-over from other donors' samples. The sample taken for sequencing was PBMCs. CDR3 region: CAWSVWGVRYEQYF. Here the CDR3 DNA reads TGTGCCTGGAGTGTATGGGGGGTAAGGTACGAGCAGTACTTC. Complete variable domain (other parts from reference TRBV30 and TRBJ2-7): SQTIHQWPATLVQPVGSPLSLECTVEGTSNPNLYWYRQAAGRGLQLLFYSVGIGQISSEVPQNLSASRPQDRQFILSSKKLLLSDSGFYLCAWSVWGVRYEQYFGPGTRLTVT.